This TCR beta chain was recorded in a study of identical twins. The CDR3 has 17 amino acids. CDR1 MDHEN and CDR2 SYDVKM come from the germline V gene. Deletions cut 6 bases from V and 0 bases from J, with 15 bases between. TCRdb reprocessed the 5' RACE reads with MiXCR, giving one entry per CDR3 protein. The sample includes around 300,000 distinct CDR3 sequences, roughly 8.6% seen only once; the top ten take 2% to 2.5%. These sequences were also reported in another study, on yellow fever vaccine responses in identical twins.

The sequence was obtained from a young woman in good health. The chain combines TRBV28 with TRBJ2-6; D is unclear. Material for sequencing was memory (CD45RO+) T cells sorted from blood. The CDR3 loop is CASSFPYPLSGANVLTF. The DNA for the CDR3 is TGTGCCAGCAGCTTCCCTTACCCCCTCTCTGGGGCCAACGTCCTGACTTTC.